This T cell receptor beta chain emerged from a study of CD8+ T cells in alopecia areata. Comments on this clone: What it binds is not known.

This CDR3 is built from 12 residues. Germline values: CDR1 SGHAT, CDR2 FQDESV (reference sequence). V shed 6 bases and J shed 9 bases, with 12 bases lying between them. Study-wide points: Tofacitinib significantly lowered scalp clonality and expanded CD8+ clones among the top 100.

Reverse transcribed after extraction, RNA yielded cDNA as the sequencing template. This table comes from immunoSEQ multiplex PCR, and its TCRdb copy is limited to in-frame clones, with some not included. Altogether roughly 200,000 clones are present, approximately 60% being singletons, with the ten largest covering around 3%. The treatment was: oral pan-JAK inhibitor, 5-10 mg twice daily. This material consisted of CD4+ T cells sorted from blood, taken at week 4, from a patient treated with tofacitinib. This chain uses TRBV11-1 with TRBJ1-5, with D hard to call. This TCR derives from a human donor with alopecia areata. The CDR3 DNA is TGTGCCAGCAGGTCACCCGTCGGGCCCCAGCATTTT. It is translated as CASRSPVGPQHF.